This T cell receptor (beta chain) was recorded in a study of blood T cell repertoires in COVID-19. Study overall: Samples taken during acute and convalescent COVID-19 were collected in the United States, Italy and Spain. T cells, B-cell-depleted T cells, or PBMCs provided the cDNA or gDNA that served as material.

The table lists this clone with a few counts. Original methodology: Estimated nucleated cell counts came from reference gene primer amplification. The assay was immunoSEQ multiplex PCR, and TCRdb's table has in-frame clones only and misses some. That table furnishes V, J and clone size, whereas the DNA furnished D and trimming. The sample has about 27,000 clones, around two thirds seen once. Germline loops: CDR1 MNHEY, CDR2 SVGAGI. Trimming took off 2 bases at V and 9 bases at J, with 7 bases between the two ends. The CDR3 extends over 11 amino acids. This sequence joins TRBV6-5 and TRBJ1-1, with D uncertain. The sequenced material came from peripheral blood. This sequence was found in a man aged 55-75 years with active or convalescent COVID-19. CDR3 sequence reads: CASSYARKAFF. CDR3 nucleotides: TGTGCCAGCAGTTACGCTAGGAAAGCTTTCTTT.